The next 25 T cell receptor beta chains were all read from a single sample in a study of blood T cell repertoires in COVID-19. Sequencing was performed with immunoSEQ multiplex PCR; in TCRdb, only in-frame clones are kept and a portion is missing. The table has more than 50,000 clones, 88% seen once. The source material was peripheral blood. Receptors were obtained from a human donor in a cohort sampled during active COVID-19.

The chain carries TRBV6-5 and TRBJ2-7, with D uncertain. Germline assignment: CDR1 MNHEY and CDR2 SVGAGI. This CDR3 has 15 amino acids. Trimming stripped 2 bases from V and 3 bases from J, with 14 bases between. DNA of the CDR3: TGTGCCAGCAGTTACGACTCAACGAGTGGCTACGAGCAGTACTTC. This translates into CASSYDSTSGYEQYF.

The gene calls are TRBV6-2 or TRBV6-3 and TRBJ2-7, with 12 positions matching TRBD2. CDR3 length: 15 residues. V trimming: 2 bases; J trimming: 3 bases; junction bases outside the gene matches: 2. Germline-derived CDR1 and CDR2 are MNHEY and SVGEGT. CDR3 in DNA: TGTGCCAGCAGTTACCGACTAGCGGGAGTCTACGAGCAGTACTTC. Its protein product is CASSYRLAGVYEQYF.

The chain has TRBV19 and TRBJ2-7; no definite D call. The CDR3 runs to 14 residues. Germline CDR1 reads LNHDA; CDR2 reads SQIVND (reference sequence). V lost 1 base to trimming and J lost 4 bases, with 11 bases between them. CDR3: CASSIGPGSYEQYF. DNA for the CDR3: TGTGCCAGTAGTATAGGGCCCGGGTCTTACGAGCAGTACTTC.

The chain's CDR3 is CASSPGQGTNEQFF. The CDR3 bases are TGTGCCAGCAGCCCCGGACAGGGGACGAATGAGCAGTTCTTC. The genes are TRBV7-3 and TRBJ2-1, with 9 bases matching TRBD1. This CDR3 has 14 amino acids. Germline trimming cut 5 bases from V and 7 bases from J; bases unmatched to any gene: 6. Germline V lookup: CDR1 SGHTA, CDR2 FQGTGA. Full variable domain (missing parts from reference TRBV7-3 and TRBJ2-1): GAGVSQTPSNKVTEKGKYVELRCDPISGHTALYWYRQSLGQGPEFLIYFQGTGAADDSGLPNDRFFAVRPEGSVSTLKIQRTERGDSAVYLCASSPGQGTNEQFFGPGTRLTVL.

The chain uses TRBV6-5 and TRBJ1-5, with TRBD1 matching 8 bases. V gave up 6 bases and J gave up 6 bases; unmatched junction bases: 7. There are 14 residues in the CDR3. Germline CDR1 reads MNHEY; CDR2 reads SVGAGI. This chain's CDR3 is CASSFDRGGQPQHF. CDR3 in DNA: TGTGCCAGCAGCTTCGACAGGGGCGGTCAGCCCCAGCATTTT.

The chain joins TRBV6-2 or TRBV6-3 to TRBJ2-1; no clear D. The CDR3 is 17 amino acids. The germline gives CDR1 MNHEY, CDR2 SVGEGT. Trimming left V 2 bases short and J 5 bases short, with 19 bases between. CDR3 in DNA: TGTGCCAGCAGTTACCGGAGAACAAGCACGCTCGACAATGAGCAGTTCTTC. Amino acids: CASSYRRTSTLDNEQFF.

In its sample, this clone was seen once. The CDR3, as DNA: TGCGCCAGCAGCCTAGCGACCGAGCAGTTCTTC. It encodes CASSLATEQFF. This sequence joins TRBV10-2 and TRBJ2-1, with a tentative D call TRBD2 (6 bases). Germline V lookup: CDR1 WSHSY, CDR2 SAAADI. V was clipped by 6 bases and J by 10 bases, with 10 bases between them. The CDR3 consists of 11 residues.

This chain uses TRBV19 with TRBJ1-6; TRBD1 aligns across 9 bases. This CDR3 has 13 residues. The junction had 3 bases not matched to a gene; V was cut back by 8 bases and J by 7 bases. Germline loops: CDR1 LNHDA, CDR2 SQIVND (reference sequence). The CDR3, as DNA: TGTGCCAGTGGGACAGGGAGGAATTCACCCCTCCACTTT. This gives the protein CASGTGRNSPLHF.

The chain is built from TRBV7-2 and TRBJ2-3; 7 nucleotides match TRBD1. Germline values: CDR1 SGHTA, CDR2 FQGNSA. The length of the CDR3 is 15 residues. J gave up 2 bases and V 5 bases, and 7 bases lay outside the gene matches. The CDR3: CASSPWTGLTDTQYF. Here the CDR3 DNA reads TGTGCCAGCAGCCCCTGGACAGGACTCACAGATACGCAGTATTTT.

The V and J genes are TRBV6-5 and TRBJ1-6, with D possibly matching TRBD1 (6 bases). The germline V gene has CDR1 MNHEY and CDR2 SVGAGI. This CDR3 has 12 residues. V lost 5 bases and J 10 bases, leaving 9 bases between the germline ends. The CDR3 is CASSTGMSPLHF. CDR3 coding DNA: TGTGCCAGCAGTACAGGGATGTCACCCCTCCACTTT.

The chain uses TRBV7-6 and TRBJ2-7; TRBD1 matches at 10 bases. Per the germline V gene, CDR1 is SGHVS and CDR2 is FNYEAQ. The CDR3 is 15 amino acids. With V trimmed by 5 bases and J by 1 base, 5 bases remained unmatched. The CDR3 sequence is CASSPGQGVSYEQYF. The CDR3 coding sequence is TGTGCCAGCAGCCCCGGACAGGGGGTTTCCTACGAGCAGTACTTC.

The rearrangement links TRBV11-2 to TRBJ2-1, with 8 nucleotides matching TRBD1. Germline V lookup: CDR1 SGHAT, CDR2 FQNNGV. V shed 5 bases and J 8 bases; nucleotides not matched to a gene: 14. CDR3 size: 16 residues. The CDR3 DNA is TGTGCCAGCAGCCCAAGACAGGGGCCCTCGGAGGATGAGCAGTTCTTC. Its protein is CASSPRQGPSEDEQFF.

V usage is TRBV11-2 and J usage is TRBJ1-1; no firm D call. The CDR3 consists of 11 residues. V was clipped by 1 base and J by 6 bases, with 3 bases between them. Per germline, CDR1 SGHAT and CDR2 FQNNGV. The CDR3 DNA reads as TGTGCCAGCAGCTTAGCATCTGAAGCTTTCTTT. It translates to CASSLASEAFF.

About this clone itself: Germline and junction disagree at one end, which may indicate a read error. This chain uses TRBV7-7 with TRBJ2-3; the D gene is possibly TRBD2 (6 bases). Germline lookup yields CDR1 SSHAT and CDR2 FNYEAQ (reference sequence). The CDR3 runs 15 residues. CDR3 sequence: CASSLGGAYTDTQYF. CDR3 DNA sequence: TGTGCTAGCAGCTTGGGCGGGGCTTACACAGATACGCAGTATTTT.

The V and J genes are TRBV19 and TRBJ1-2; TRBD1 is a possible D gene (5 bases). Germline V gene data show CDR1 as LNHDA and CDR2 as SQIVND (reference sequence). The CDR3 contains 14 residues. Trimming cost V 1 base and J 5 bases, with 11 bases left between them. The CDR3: CASSIVAGQYGYTF. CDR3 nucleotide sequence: TGTGCCAGTAGTATAGTAGCAGGGCAATATGGCTACACCTTC. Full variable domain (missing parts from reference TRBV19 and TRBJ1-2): DGGITQSPKYLFRKEGQNVTLSCEQNLNHDAMYWYRQDPGQGLRLIYYSQIVNDFQKGDIAEGYSVSREKKESFPLTVTSAQKNPTAFYLCASSIVAGQYGYTFGSGTRLTVV.

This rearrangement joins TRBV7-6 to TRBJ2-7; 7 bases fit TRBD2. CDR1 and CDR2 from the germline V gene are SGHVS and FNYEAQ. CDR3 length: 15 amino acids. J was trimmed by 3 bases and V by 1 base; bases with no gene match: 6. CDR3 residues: CASSLEGGHFYEQYF. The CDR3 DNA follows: TGTGCCAGCAGCTTAGAGGGAGGGCACTTCTACGAGCAGTACTTC.

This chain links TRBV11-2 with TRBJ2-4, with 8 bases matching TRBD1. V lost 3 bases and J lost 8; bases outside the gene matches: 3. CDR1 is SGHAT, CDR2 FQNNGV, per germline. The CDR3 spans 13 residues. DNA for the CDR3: TGTGCCAGCAGCTTCGGACAGGGTGACATTCAGTACTTC. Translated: CASSFGQGDIQYF.

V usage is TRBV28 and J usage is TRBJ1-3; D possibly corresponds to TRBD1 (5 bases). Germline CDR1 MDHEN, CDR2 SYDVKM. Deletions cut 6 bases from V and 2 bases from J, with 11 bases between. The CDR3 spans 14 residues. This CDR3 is CASSVQGTGNTIYF. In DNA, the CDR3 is TGTGCCAGCAGCGTTCAGGGAACTGGAAACACCATATATTTT.

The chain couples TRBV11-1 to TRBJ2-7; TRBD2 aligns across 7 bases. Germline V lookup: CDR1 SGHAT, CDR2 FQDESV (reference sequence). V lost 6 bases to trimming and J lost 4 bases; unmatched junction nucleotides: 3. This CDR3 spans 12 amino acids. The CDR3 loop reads CASRNGGYEQYF. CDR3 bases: TGTGCCAGCAGAAACGGGGGGTACGAGCAGTACTTC.

The CDR3 is CATSDFLQETQYF. Here the CDR3 DNA reads TGTGCCACCAGTGACTTTCTCCAAGAGACCCAGTACTTC. The V gene is TRBV24-1, the J gene TRBJ2-5; D uncertain. CDR1 and CDR2 (germline): KGHDR, SFDVKD. The CDR3 runs to 13 residues. V was cut by 4 bases and J by 1 base, with 6 bases left in between.

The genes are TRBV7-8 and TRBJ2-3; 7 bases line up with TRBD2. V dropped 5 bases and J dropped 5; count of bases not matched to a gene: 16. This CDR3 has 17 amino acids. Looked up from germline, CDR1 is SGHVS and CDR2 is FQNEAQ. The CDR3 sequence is CASSAISGRASGDTQYF. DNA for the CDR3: TGTGCCAGCAGCGCAATCTCTGGGAGGGCCTCGGGAGATACGCAGTATTTT.

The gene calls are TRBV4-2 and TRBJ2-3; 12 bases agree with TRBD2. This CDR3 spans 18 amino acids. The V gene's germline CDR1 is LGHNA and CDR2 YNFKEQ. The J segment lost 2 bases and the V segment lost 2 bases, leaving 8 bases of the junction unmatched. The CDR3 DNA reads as TGTGCCAGCAGCCAAACTAGCGGGGGGCCGACTCACACAGATACGCAGTATTTT. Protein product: CASSQTSGGPTHTDTQYF.

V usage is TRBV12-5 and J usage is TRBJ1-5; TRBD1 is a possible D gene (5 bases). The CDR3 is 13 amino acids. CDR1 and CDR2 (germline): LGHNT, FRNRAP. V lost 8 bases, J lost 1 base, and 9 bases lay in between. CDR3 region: CASSYRSNQPQHF. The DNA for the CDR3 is TGTGCTAGTTCTTACAGGAGCAATCAGCCCCAGCATTTT.

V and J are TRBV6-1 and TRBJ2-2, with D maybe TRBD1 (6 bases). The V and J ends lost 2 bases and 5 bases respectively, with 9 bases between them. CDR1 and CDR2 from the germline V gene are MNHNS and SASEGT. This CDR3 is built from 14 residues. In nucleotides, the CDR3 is TGTGCCAGCAGTGAAATCAGGGGTACCGGGGAGCTGTTTTTT. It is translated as CASSEIRGTGELFF.

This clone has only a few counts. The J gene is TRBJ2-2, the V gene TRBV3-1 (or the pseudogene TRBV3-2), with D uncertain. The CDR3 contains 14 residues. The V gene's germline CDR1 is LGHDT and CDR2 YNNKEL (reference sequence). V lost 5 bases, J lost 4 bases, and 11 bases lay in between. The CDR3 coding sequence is TGTGCCAGCAGCAGTAAAGCGATCACCGGGGAGCTGTTTTTT. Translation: CASSSKAITGELFF.